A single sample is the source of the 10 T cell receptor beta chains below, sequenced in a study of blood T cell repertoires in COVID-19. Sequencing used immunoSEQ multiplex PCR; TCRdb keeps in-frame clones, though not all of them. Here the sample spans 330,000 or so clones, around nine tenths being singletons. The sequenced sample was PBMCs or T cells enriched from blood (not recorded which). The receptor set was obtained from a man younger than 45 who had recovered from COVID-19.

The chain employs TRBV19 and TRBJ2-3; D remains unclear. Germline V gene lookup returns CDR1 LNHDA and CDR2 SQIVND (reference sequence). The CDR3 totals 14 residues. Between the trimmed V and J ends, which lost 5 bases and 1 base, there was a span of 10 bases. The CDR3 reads CASSASSRTDTQYF. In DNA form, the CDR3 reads TGTGCCAGTAGTGCGTCGAGCCGCACAGATACGCAGTATTTT.

CDR3 residues: CASSSSSGAAEQYF. The DNA of the CDR3 is TGTGCCAGCAGCTCGTCGAGCGGCGCTGCCGAGCAGTACTTC. The J gene is TRBJ2-7, the V gene TRBV7-3; perhaps TRBD2 as D (5 bases). The CDR3 spans 14 residues. Germline loops: CDR1 SGHTA, CDR2 FQGTGA. Trimming shortened V by 4 bases and J by 6 bases, and 16 bases separated the two germline ends.

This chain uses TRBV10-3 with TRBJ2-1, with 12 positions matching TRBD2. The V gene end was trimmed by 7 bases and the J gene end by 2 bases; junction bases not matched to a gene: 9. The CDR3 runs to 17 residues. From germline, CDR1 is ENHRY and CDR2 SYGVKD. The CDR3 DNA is TGTGCCATCATGACTAGCGGGGGCCAGAGCCCCTACAATGAGCAGTTCTTC. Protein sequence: CAIMTSGGQSPYNEQFF.

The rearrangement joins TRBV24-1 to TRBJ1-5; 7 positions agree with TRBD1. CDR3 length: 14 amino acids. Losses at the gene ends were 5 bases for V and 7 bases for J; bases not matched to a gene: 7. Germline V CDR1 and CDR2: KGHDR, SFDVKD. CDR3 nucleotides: TGTGCCACCAGTGGGGGGACAGAGGAACAGCCCCAGCATTTT. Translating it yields CATSGGTEEQPQHF.

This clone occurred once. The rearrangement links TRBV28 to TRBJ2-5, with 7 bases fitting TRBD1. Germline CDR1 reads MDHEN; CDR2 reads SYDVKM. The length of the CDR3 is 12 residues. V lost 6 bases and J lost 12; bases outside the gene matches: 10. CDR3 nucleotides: TGTGCCAGCAGCTACATCCCGGGACAGAAGTACTTC. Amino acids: CASSYIPGQKYF.

CDR3 sequence: CASSLQGGEQYF. As DNA, the CDR3 is TGTGCCAGCAGCCTACAGGGGGGCGAGCAGTACTTC. V usage is TRBV3-1 (or the pseudogene TRBV3-2) and J usage is TRBJ2-7, with 8 bases that match TRBD1. Trimming removed 4 bases from V and 6 bases from J; junction bases left unmatched: 2. Germline V gives CDR1 LGHDT, CDR2 YNNKEL (reference sequence). The CDR3 consists of 12 residues.

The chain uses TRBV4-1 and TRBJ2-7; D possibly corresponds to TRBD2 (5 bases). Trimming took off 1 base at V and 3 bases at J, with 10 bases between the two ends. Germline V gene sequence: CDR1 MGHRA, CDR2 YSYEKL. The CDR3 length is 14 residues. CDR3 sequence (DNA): TGCGCCAGCAGCCAAGCGAGGGCTGGCTACGAGCAGTACTTC. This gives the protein CASSQARAGYEQYF.

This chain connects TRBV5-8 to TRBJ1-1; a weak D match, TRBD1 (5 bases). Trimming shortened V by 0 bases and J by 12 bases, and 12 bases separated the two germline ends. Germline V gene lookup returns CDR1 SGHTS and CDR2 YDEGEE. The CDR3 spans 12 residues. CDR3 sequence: CASSLAGGLSFF. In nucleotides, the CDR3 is TGTGCCAGCAGCTTGGCCGGGGGGTTGTCTTTCTTT.

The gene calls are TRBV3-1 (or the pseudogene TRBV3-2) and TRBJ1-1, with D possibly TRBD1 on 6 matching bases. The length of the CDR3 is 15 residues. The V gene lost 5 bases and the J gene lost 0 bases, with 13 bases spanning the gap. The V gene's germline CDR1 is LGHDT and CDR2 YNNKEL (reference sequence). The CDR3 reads CASSNTGTLNTEAFF. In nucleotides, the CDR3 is TGTGCCAGCAGCAATACCGGGACACTGAACACTGAAGCTTTCTTT.

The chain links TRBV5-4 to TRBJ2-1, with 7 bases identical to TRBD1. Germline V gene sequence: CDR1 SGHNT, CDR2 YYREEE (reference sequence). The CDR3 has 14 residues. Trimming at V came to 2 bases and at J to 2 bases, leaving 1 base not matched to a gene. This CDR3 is CASSFGTAYNEQFF. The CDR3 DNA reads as TGTGCCAGCAGCTTTGGGACAGCCTACAATGAGCAGTTCTTC.